Included here is one T cell receptor beta chain sequence, with context. This CDR3 has 17 amino acids. J lost 5 bases, V lost 2 bases, and 7 bases had no gene match. Looked up from germline, CDR1 is KGHDR and CDR2 is SFDVKD. The data are from a study of blood T cell repertoires in COVID-19. Clones were read by immunoSEQ multiplex PCR, and TCRdb kept only the in-frame ones, dropping some. The sample lists tens of thousands of clones, approximately 86% occurring once. The sequence was obtained from a woman at least 80 years old with acute or convalescent COVID-19. Sample: peripheral blood. V gene TRBV24-1 combines with J gene TRBJ2-1; 11 bases fit TRBD2. CDR3 sequence: CATSDSRLAGKNNEQFF. The CDR3 DNA is TGTGCCACCAGTGATTCTAGACTAGCGGGGAAAAACAATGAGCAGTTCTTC.